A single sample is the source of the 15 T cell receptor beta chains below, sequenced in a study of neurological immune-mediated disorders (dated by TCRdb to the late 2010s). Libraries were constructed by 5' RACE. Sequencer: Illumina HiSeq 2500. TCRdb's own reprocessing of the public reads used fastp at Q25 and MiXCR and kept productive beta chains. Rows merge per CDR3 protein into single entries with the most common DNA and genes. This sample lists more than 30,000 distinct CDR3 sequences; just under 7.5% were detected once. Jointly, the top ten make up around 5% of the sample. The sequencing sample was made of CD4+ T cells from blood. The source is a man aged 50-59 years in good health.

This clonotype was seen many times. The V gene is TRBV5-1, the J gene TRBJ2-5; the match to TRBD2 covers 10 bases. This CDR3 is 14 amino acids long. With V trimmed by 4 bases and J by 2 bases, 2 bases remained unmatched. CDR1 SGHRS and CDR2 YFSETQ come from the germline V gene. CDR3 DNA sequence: TGCGCCAGCAGCGCACTAGCGGGACAAGAGACCCAGTACTTC. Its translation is CASSALAGQETQYF. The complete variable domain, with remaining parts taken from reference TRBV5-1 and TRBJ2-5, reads KAGVTQTPRYLIKTRGQQVTLSCSPISGHRSVSWYQQTPGQGLQFLFEYFSETQRNKGNFPGRFSGRQFSNSRSEMNVSTLELGDSALYLCASSALAGQETQYFGPGTRLLVL.

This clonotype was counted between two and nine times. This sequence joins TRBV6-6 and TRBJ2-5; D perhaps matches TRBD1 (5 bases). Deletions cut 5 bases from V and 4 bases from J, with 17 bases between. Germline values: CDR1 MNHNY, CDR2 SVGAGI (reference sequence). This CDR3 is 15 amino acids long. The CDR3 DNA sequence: TGTGCCAGCAGTACGATGACAGTTTCCCCAGAGACCCAGTACTTC. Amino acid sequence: CASSTMTVSPETQYF.

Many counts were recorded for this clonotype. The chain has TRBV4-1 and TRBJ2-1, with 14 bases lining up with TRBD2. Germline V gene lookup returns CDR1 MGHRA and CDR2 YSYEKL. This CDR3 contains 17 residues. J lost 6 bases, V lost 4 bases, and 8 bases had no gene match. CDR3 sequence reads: CASSPRLAGGSRNEQFF. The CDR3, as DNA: TGCGCCAGCAGCCCCCGACTAGCGGGAGGGTCCCGCAATGAGCAGTTCTTC.

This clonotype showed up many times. In nucleotides, the CDR3 is TGTGCCAGCAGCTTTGATAGCGGGAGTGGTAGGCATGAGCAGTTCTTC. Translation: CASSFDSGSGRHEQFF. The rearrangement joins TRBV7-2 to TRBJ2-1; 9 nucleotides align to TRBD2. V trimming: 3 bases; J trimming: 8 bases; junction bases outside the gene matches: 11. CDR3 size: 16 residues. Germline CDR1 is SGHTA and CDR2 is FQGNSA.

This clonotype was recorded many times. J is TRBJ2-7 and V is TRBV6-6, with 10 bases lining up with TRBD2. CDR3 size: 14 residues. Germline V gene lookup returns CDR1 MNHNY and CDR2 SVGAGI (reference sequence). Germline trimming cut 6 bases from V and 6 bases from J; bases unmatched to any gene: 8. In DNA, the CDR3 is TGTGCCAGCAGGTCTAGCGGGGGAGACCCCGAGCAGTACTTC. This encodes CASRSSGGDPEQYF.

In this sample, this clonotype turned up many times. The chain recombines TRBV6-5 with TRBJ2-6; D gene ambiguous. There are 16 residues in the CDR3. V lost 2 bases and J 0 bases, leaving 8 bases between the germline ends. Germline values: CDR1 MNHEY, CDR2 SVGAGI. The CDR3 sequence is CASSYQTFSGANVLTF. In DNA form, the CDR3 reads TGTGCCAGCAGTTACCAGACATTCTCTGGGGCCAACGTCCTGACTTTC.

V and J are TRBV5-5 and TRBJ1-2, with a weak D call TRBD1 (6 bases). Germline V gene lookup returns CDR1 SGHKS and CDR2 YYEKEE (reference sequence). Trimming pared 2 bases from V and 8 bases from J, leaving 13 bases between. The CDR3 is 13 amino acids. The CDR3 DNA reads TGTGCCAGCAGCTTTCAGGGGATGGGAGGCTACACCTTC. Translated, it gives CASSFQGMGGYTF.

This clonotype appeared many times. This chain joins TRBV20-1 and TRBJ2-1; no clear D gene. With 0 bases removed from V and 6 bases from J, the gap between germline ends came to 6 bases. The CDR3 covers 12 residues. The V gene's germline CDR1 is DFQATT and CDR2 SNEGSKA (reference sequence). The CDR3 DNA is TGCAGTGCTAGAGACAATGGCAATGAGCAGTTCTTC. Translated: CSARDNGNEQFF.

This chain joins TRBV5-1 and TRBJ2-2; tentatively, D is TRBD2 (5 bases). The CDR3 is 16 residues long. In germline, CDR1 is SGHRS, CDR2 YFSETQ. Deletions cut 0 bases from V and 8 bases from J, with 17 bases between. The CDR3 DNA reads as TGCGCCAGCAGCTTGGACCCGGAACGAGAGGGTGGGGAGCTGTTTTTT. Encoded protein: CASSLDPEREGGELFF.

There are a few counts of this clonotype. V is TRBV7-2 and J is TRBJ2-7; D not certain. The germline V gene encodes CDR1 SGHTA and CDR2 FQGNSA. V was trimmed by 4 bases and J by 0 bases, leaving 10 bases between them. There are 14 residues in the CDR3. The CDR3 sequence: CASSSWAHSYEQYF. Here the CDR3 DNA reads TGTGCCAGCAGCTCCTGGGCCCACTCCTACGAGCAGTACTTC.

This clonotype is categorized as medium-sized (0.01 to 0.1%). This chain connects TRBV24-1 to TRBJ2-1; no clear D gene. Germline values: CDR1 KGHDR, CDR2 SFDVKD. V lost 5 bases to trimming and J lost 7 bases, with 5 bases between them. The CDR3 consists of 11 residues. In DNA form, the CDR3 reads TGTGCCACCAGTGGTCAAAATGAGCAGTTCTTC. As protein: CATSGQNEQFF.

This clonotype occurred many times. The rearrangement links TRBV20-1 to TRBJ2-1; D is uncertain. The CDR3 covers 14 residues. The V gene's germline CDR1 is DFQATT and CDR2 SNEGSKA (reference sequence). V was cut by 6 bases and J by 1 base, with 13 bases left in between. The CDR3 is CSAPRALSYNEQFF. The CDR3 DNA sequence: TGCAGTGCCCCACGGGCTTTATCCTACAATGAGCAGTTCTTC.

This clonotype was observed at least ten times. CDR3 bases: TGTGCCGGAGGCTGGGGTACAGGAGAGACCCAGTACTTC. Translated: CAGGWGTGETQYF. The genes are TRBV7-2 and TRBJ2-5, with D possibly being TRBD1 or TRBD2 (5 bases each). The germline gives CDR1 SGHTA, CDR2 FQGNSA. The CDR3 sequence is 13 residues long. V was cut by 11 bases and J by 4 bases, with 17 bases left in between.

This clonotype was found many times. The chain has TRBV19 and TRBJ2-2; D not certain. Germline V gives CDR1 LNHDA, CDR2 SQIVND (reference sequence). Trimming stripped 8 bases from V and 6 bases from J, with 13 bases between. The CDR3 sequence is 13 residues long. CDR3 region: CASGYREAGELFF. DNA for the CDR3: TGTGCCAGTGGTTACAGAGAAGCCGGGGAGCTGTTTTTT.

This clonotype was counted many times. The CDR3 coding sequence is TGTGCCAGCACGGGGCGGGAGTGGGCCCACGAGCAGTACTTC. Protein sequence: CASTGREWAHEQYF. This chain joins TRBV2 and TRBJ2-7; 7 nucleotides agree with TRBD2. CDR1 and CDR2 from the germline V gene are SNHLY and FYNNEI. CDR3 length: 14 residues. Losses at the gene ends were 7 bases for V and 5 bases for J; bases not matched to a gene: 11.